This TCR beta chain was profiled in a study of T cell repertoires in cytomegalovirus infection. About the research overall: It was recently identified HLA-C-restricted and well-studied HLA-B-restricted CMV epitopes that the study used. In public TCR beta signatures, there were indications of both CMV infection and matching HLA type.

This clonotype appeared once. Its antigen is unknown. One entry per CDR3 protein, called by TCRdb with MiXCR from the reads. There are about 900,000 distinct CDR3 sequences in the sample; more than 25% occur only once, and 11% to 15% lies in the top ten. Whole-study findings and limits: HLA-C-restricted TCR beta clonotypes specific for CMV led the ex vivo response. Public TCR beta family frequency separated CMV-and-HLA carriers, including in an independent cohort.

Sequencing used cultured CD8+ T cells from PBMCs, obtained from culture after CMV antigen stimulation. The sequence was collected from a human donor in good health (CMV status not recorded). Some clones in this sample may be carry-over from other donors' samples.

CDR3 protein: CASSPSSGNQPQHF. In DNA form, the CDR3 reads TGCGCCAGCAGCCCCTCCAGTGGCAATCAGCCCCAGCATTTT. The gene calls are TRBV4-1 and TRBJ1-5; D uncertain. CDR1 is MGHRA, CDR2 YSYEKL, per germline. Trimming removed 4 bases at V and 2 bases at J, with 9 bases between. The CDR3 is 14 residues long.